This T cell receptor (beta chain) was captured in a study of blood T cells in healthy people across ages. The CDR3 covers 15 residues. Germline V lookup: CDR1 MNHEY, CDR2 SVGAGI. V was clipped by 0 bases and J by 3 bases, with 11 bases between them. A second PCR, run for roughly 7 to 12 cycles, used a sample-barcoded 5' primer plus a J-beta primer mix. A template-switch adaptor containing 12 random nucleotides labeled each cDNA molecule. MiXCR, run by TCRdb on the 5' RACE reads, gives a single entry per CDR3 protein. The profile shows approximately 1.5 million distinct CDR3 sequences, 35% to 45% of them singletons. Study-wide findings and caveats: One million T cells yielded diversity estimates that were considered underestimates.

In the case of this clonotype: What it binds is not known.

This chain links TRBV6-5 with TRBJ1-1; perhaps TRBD1 as D (5 bases). The TCR sequence derives from a woman younger than 35 in good health. Sequences were obtained from blood. As DNA, the CDR3 is TGTGCCAGCAGTTACTCGAGTGGCAGGGACACTGAAGCTTTCTTT. Encoded protein: CASSYSSGRDTEAFF.